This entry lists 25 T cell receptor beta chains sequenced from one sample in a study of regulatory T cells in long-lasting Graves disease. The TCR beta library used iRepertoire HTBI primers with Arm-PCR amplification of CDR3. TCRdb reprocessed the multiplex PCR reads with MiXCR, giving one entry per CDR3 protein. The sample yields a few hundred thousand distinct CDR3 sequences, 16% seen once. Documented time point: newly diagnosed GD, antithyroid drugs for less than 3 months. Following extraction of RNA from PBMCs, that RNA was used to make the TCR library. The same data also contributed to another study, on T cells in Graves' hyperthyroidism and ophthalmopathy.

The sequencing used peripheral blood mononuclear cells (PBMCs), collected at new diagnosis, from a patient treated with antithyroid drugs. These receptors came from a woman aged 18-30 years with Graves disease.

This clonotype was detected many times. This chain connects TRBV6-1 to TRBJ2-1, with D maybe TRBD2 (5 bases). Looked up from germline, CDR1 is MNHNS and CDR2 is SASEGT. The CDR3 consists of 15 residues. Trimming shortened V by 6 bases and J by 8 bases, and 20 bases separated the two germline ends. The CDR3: CASSGLPRPGDEQFF. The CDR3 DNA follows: TGTGCCAGCAGCGGACTTCCCAGGCCCGGGGATGAGCAGTTCTTC.

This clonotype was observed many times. This CDR3 is CASSVDSPTTKNIQYF. The CDR3 DNA is TGCGCCAGCAGCGTCGACAGCCCAACTACCAAAAACATTCAGTACTTC. This chain connects TRBV5-1 to TRBJ2-4, with D perhaps TRBD1 (5 bases). Germline-derived CDR1 and CDR2 are SGHRS and YFSETQ. The CDR3 consists of 16 residues. The V and J ends lost 4 bases and 2 bases respectively, with 16 bases between them. Combining the CDR3 with reference TRBV5-1 and TRBJ2-4 gives the whole variable domain KAGVTQTPRYLIKTRGQQVTLSCSPISGHRSVSWYQQTPGQGLQFLFEYFSETQRNKGNFPGRFSGRQFSNSRSEMNVSTLELGDSALYLCASSVDSPTTKNIQYFGAGTRLSVL.

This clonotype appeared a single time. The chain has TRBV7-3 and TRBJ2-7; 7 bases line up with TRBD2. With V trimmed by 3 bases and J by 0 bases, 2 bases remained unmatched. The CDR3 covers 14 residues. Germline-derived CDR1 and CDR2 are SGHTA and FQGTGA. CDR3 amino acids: CASSLSGNSYEQYF. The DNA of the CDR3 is TGTGCCAGCAGCTTGAGCGGGAACTCCTACGAGCAGTACTTC.

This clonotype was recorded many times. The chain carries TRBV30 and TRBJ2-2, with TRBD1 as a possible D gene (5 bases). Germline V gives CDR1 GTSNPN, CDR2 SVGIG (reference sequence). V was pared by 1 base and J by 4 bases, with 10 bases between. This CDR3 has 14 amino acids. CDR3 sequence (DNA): TGTGCCTGGAGTGAGGGGCTCGGCACCGGGGAGCTGTTTTTT. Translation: CAWSEGLGTGELFF.

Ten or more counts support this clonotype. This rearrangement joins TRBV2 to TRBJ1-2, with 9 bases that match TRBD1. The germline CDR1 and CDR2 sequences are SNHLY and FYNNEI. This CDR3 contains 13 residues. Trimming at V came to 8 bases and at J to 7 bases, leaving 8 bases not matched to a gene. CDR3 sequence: CASQGQGISGYTF. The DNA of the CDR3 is TGTGCCAGCCAGGGACAGGGCATCAGTGGCTACACCTTC.

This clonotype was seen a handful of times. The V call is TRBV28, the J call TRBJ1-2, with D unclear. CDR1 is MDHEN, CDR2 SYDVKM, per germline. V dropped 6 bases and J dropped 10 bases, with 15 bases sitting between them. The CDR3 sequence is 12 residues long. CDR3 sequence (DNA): TGTGCCAGCAGGGCCACGATAGCTAACTACACCTTC. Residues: CASRATIANYTF.

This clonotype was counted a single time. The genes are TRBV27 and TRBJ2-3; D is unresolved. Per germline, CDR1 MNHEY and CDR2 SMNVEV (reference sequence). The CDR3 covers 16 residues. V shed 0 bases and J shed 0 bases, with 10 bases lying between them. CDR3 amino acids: CASSLSIGGSTDTQYF. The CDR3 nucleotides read TGTGCCAGCAGTTTATCGATCGGTGGGAGCACAGATACGCAGTATTTT.

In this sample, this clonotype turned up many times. CDR3 nucleotides: TGTGCCAGCACCCACCTGGGTGGGGGCCCGGTGAACACTGAAGCTTTCTTT. Its protein is CASTHLGGGPVNTEAFF. The V and J genes are TRBV12-3 or TRBV12-4 and TRBJ1-1; D perhaps matches TRBD1 (6 bases). The V and J ends lost 7 bases and 0 bases respectively, with 21 bases between them. There are 17 residues in the CDR3.

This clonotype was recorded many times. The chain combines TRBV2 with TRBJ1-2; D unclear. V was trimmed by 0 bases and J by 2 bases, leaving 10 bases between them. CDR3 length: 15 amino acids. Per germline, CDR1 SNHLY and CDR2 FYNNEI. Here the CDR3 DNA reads TGTGCCAGCAGTGAAGCCCCCAGCCCGAACTATGGCTACACCTTC. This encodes CASSEAPSPNYGYTF. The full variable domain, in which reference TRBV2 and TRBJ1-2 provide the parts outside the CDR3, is EPEVTQTPSHQVTQMGQEVILRCVPISNHLYFYWYRQILGQKVEFLVSFYNNEISEKSEIFDDQFSVERPDGSNFTLKIRSTKLEDSAMYFCASSEAPSPNYGYTFGSGTRLTVV.

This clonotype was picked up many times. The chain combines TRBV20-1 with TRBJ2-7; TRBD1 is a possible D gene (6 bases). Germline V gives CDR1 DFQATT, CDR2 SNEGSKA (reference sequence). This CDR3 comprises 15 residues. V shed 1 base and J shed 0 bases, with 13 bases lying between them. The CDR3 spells CSARVPGHPSYEQYF. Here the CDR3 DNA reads TGCAGTGCTAGAGTCCCGGGACACCCCTCCTACGAGCAGTACTTC.

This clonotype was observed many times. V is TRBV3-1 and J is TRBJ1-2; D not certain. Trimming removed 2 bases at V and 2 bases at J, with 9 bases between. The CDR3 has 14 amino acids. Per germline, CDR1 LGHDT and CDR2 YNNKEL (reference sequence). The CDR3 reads CASSQYRQNYGYTF. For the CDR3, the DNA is TGTGCCAGCAGCCAATATAGGCAGAACTATGGCTACACCTTC. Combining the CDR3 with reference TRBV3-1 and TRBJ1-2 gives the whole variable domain DTAVSQTPKYLVTQMGNDKSIKCEQNLGHDTMYWYKQDSKKFLKIMFSYNNKELIINETVPNRFSPKSPDKAHLNLHINSLELGDSAVYFCASSQYRQNYGYTFGSGTRLTVV.

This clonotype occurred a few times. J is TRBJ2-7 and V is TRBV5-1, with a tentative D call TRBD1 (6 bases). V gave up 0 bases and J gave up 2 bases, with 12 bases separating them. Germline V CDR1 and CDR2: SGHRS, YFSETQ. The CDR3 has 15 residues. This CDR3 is CASSLAGTPTYEQYF. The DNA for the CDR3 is TGCGCCAGCAGCTTGGCCGGGACACCTACCTACGAGCAGTACTTC.

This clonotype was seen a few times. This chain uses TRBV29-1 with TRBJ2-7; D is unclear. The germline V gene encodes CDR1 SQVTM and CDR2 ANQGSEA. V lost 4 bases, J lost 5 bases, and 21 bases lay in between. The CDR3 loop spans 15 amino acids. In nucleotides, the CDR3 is TGCAGCGTTGTGGCCAGGCAAAGAAGTCGTGACGAGCAGTACTTC. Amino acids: CSVVARQRSRDEQYF.

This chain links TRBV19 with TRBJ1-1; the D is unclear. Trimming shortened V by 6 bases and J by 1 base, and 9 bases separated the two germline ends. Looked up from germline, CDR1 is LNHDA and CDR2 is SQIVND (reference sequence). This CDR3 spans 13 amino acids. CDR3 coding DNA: TGTGCCAGTAGGGCATCTTCGAACACTGAAGCTTTCTTT. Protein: CASRASSNTEAFF.

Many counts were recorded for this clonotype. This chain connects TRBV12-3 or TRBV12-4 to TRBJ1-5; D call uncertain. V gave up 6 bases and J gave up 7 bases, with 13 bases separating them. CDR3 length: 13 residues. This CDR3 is CASSLELRQPQHF. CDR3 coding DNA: TGTGCCAGCAGCTTGGAGTTGAGGCAGCCCCAGCATTTT.

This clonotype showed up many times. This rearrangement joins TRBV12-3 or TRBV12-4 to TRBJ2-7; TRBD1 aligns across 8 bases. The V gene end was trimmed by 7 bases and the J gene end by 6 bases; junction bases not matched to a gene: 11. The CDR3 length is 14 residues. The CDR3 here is CASIRHRGTSEQYF. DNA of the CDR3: TGTGCCAGCATTCGACACAGGGGGACAAGCGAGCAGTACTTC.

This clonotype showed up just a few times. CDR3 protein: CASSLRLAGGPMDTQYF. CDR3 nucleotide sequence: TGTGCCAGCAGCCTTCGACTAGCGGGAGGGCCTATGGATACGCAGTATTTT. The genes are TRBV3-1 and TRBJ2-3; 14 nucleotides line up with TRBD2. Trimming cost V 4 bases and J 6 bases; bases outside gene matches: 9. There are 17 residues in the CDR3. CDR1 and CDR2 (germline): LGHDT, YNNKEL (reference sequence).

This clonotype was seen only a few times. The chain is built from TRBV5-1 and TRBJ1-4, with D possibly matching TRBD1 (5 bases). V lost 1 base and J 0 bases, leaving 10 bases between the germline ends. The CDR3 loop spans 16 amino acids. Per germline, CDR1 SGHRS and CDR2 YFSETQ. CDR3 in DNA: TGCGCCAGCAGCTTGTCGGGGGGGACAACTAATGAAAAACTGTTTTTT. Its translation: CASSLSGGTTNEKLFF.

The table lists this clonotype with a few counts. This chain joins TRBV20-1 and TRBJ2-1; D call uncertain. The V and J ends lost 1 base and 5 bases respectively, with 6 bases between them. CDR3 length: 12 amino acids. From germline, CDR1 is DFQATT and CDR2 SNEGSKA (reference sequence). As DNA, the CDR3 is TGCAGTGCTAGAGGGGGTCACAATGAGCAGTTCTTC. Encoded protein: CSARGGHNEQFF.

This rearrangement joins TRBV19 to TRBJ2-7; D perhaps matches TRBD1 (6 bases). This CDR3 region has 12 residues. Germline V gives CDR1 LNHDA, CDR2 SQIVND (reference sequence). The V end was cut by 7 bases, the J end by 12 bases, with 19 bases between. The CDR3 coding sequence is TGTGCCAGTACGACAGGTGAGAACAACCTGTACTTC. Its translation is CASTTGENNLYF.

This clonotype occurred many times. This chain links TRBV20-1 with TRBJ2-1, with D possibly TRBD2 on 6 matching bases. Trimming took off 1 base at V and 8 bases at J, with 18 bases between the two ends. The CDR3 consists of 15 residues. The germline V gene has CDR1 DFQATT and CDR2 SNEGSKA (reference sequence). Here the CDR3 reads CSARAQGLPVDEQFF. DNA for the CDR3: TGCAGTGCTAGAGCCCAGGGACTCCCGGTGGATGAGCAGTTCTTC.

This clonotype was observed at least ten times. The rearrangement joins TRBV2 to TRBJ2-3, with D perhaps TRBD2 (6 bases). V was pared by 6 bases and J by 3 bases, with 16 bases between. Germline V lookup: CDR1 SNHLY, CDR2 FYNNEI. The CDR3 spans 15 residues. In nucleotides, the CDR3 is TGTGCCAGCAGCGCCCTTTTGGGGGGAACAGATACGCAGTATTTT. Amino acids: CASSALLGGTDTQYF.

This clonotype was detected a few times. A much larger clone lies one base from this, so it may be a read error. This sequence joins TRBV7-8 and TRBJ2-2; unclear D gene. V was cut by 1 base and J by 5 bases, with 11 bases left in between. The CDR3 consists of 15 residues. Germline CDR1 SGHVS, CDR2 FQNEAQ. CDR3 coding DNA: TGTGCCAGCAGCTTAGATCGGGCGACGACCGGGGAGCTGTTTTTT. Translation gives CASSLDRATTGELFF.

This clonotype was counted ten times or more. The CDR3 DNA reads TGTGCCAGCAGCCGAACGACAGGGAGAGGCAATCAGCCCCAGCATTTT. Its translation is CASSRTTGRGNQPQHF. This sequence joins TRBV2 and TRBJ1-5; 7 bases agree with TRBD1. This CDR3 has 16 residues. V dropped 6 bases and J dropped 2; count of bases not matched to a gene: 10. Germline V gene lookup returns CDR1 SNHLY and CDR2 FYNNEI.

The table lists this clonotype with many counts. CDR3 DNA sequence: TGTGCCAGCTCACCAAGGGACAGACCCACAGATACGCAGTATTTT. It specifies CASSPRDRPTDTQYF. The chain uses TRBV18 and TRBJ2-3; 7 bases are a match to TRBD1. The CDR3 consists of 15 residues. The V gene's germline CDR1 is KGHSH and CDR2 LQKENI. With 2 bases clipped from V and 2 bases from J, the junction kept 4 bases outside the gene matches.